This T cell receptor (beta chain) is from a study of cytotoxic CD8 clonotypes in ibrutinib-treated CLL. Sequenced by immunoSEQ multiplex PCR; TCRdb stores in-frame clones only, minus some. The repertoire consists of about 120,000 clones, with 45% to 65% occurring once and the leading ten covering roughly 35%. This clone was recorded a few times. The CDR3 spans 10 residues. V was shortened by 5 bases and J by 2 bases, with 0 bases between the two germline ends. The germline V gene encodes CDR1 MDHEN and CDR2 SYDVKM. The receptor's source is a human donor with chronic lymphocytic leukemia. The sequencing used PBMCs, collected after 24 months of ibrutinib treatment. The chain employs TRBV28 and TRBJ2-5; D remains unclear. This CDR3 is CASSQETQYF. CDR3 nucleotide sequence: TGTGCCAGCAGTCAAGAGACCCAGTACTTC.